These T cell receptor beta chains were read from a single sample in a study of OX40 agonist ivuxolimab in advanced cancers. Sequenced by immunoSEQ multiplex PCR; TCRdb stores in-frame clones only, minus some. The sample has some 98,000 clones, approximately 93% seen once. The starting material was CD4+ or CD8+ T cells sorted from blood, obtained in a trial of the OX40 agonist ivuxolimab. The receptors here all came from an adult with an advanced solid tumor such as melanoma, head and neck, liver or kidney cancer. CDR3s include the opening cysteine and the closing phenylalanine or tryptophan. A D gene is named only where the DNA matches it firmly. The size field is filled for only some rows; it gives once, few, many or a size class.

V,J,D,size,CDR3,DNA
TRBV28,TRBJ1-1,NA,NA,CASSSRQTWNTEAFF,TGTGCCAGCAGTTCCCGGCAAACGTGGAACACTGAAGCTTTCTTT
TRBV5-8,TRBJ2-4,NA,NA,CASSFPGAKNIQYF,TGTGCCAGCAGCTTCCCAGGAGCCAAAAACATTCAGTACTTC
TRBV11-2,TRBJ1-2,NA,NA,CASSAGVNYGYTF,TGTGCCAGCAGTGCCGGGGTTAACTATGGCTACACCTTC
TRBV30,TRBJ1-1,TRBD1,NA,CAWGTVNTEAFF,TGTGCCTGGGGGACAGTGAACACTGAAGCTTTCTTT
TRBV5-1,TRBJ2-3,NA,NA,CASRPGALTDTQYF,TGCGCCAGCAGACCGGGAGCATTAACAGATACGCAGTATTTT
TRBV6-6,TRBJ2-7,NA,NA,CASSYSSYEQYF,TGTGCCAGCAGTTACTCCTCCTACGAGCAGTACTTC
TRBV2,TRBJ1-5,NA,few,CASSLQGEAQHF,TGTGCCAGCAGCCTCCAGGGTGAAGCCCAGCATTTT
TRBV9,TRBJ2-1,NA,NA,CASSVARHNEQFF,TGTGCCAGCAGCGTAGCTCGGCACAATGAGCAGTTCTTC
TRBV19,TRBJ2-4,TRBD2,NA,CASSIASSGGFGIQYF,TGTGCCAGTAGTATAGCATCTAGCGGGGGGTTTGGCATTCAGTACTTC
TRBV15,TRBJ1-5,TRBD1,NA,CATSRDRVSNQPQHF,TGTGCCACCAGCAGGGACAGGGTGAGCAATCAGCCCCAGCATTTT
TRBV11-1,TRBJ2-3,NA,NA,CASSLEADTQYF,TGTGCCAGCAGCTTAGAGGCAGATACGCAGTATTTT
TRBV6-5,TRBJ1-3,NA,NA,CASSPSEGNTIYF,TGTGCCAGCAGTCCATCGGAGGGGAACACCATATATTTT
TRBV6-1,TRBJ1-2,TRBD1,NA,CASKRLTGAADGYTF,TGTGCCAGCAAACGATTAACAGGGGCAGCGGATGGCTACACCTTC
TRBV2,TRBJ2-1,TRBD1,NA,CAGTGYNEQFF,TGTGCCGGGACAGGCTACAATGAGCAGTTCTTC
TRBV7-2,TRBJ2-2,NA,NA,CASSLAGSGELFF,TGTGCCAGCAGCTTAGCAGGATCCGGGGAGCTGTTTTTT
TRBV7-2,TRBJ1-2,NA,NA,CASSSPGHNYGYTF,TGTGCCAGCAGCTCCCCCGGGCACAATTATGGCTACACCTTC
TRBV7-9,TRBJ2-7,NA,NA,CASSLGGPYEQYF,TGTGCCAGCAGCTTGGGGGGACCCTACGAGCAGTACTTC
TRBV2,TRBJ1-2,NA,NA,CASLNRGLGSYTF,TGTGCCAGCTTAAACCGGGGATTGGGGAGCTACACCTTC
TRBV19,TRBJ2-3,NA,NA,CASSIFEKGRDTQYF,TGTGCCAGTAGTATATTTGAGAAAGGGAGAGATACGCAGTATTTT
TRBV7-2,TRBJ2-7,TRBD2,NA,CASRLAGYSYEQYF,TGTGCCAGCAGGCTAGCGGGGTACTCCTACGAGCAGTACTTC
TRBV28,TRBJ2-1,NA,NA,CASSLGLGWSYNEQFF,TGTGCCAGCAGTTTGGGGCTAGGGTGGTCCTACAATGAGCAGTTCTTC